This TCR beta chain was observed in a study of early T cells in non-severe SARS-CoV-2 infection. Study background: Unpaired chains resulted from sequencing bulk RNA of unsorted whole blood. Study conclusions and caveats: Missing private and CD4 specificities, VDJdb matching favored anti-spike CD8 responses.

Each cDNA molecule carried a unique molecular identifier. TCRdb itself ran the 5' RACE reads through MiXCR, one entry per CDR3 protein. The sample has 70,000 to 95,000 distinct CDR3 sequences, roughly 15% seen once. About this clonotype itself: Its antigen is as yet unknown.

The source material was whole blood. The clonotype comes from an adult who was a healthcare worker with PCR-confirmed SARS-CoV-2 infection or an uninfected control (not recorded which).

The DNA for the CDR3 is TGCAGCGTTGAAGATCTTCACAGGGGGCACGGCGGCTACACCTTC. This translates into CSVEDLHRGHGGYTF. The chain is built from TRBV29-1 and TRBJ1-2, with 9 nucleotides matching TRBD1. There are 15 residues in the CDR3. The germline V gene has CDR1 SQVTM and CDR2 ANQGSEA. With V trimmed by 0 bases and J by 8 bases, 10 bases remained unmatched.